Listed below are T cell receptor beta chains from one sample, sequenced in a study of T cells in Graves' hyperthyroidism and ophthalmopathy. Each CDR3 protein is one row after TCRdb ran MiXCR on the multiplex PCR reads. The top ten clones hold 25% to 35% of a sample with about 360,000 distinct CDR3 sequences, roughly 14% of them seen once. Sequencing was carried out using blood. All receptors derive from a woman aged 18-29 years with Graves' hyperthyroidism that later progressed to Graves' ophthalmopathy. The CDR3 runs from the conserved cysteine through the conserved F or W. Fields, in order: J gene, V gene, clone size, D gene, CDR3 protein, CDR3 DNA. A D gene is named only where the DNA matches it firmly. Where a row states a size, it is once, few, many or the class of an expanded clone; other rows omit it.

J: TRBJ2-5; V: TRBV5-1; size: few; D: NA; CDR3: CASSFARGRQETQYF; DNA: TGCGCCAGCAGCTTTGCCCGGGGGCGGCAAGAGACCCAGTACTTC
J: TRBJ2-1; V: TRBV28; size: many; D: TRBD2; CDR3: CASSLLRLAGGPRNEQFF; DNA: TGTGCCAGCAGTTTATTACGTCTAGCGGGAGGGCCACGCAATGAGCAGTTCTTC
J: TRBJ1-4; V: TRBV18; size: many; D: NA; CDR3: CASSLGTSNEKLFF; DNA: TGTGCCAGCTCCCTAGGGACATCTAATGAAAAACTGTTTTTT
J: TRBJ2-1; V: TRBV27; size: many; D: NA; CDR3: CASKRLGSWNEQFF; DNA: TGTGCCAGCAAGAGGTTAGGCTCTTGGAATGAGCAGTTCTTC
J: TRBJ2-6; V: TRBV29-1; size: few; D: NA; CDR3: CSVEEGRAGNSGANVLTF; DNA: TGCAGCGTTGAAGAGGGGCGGGCGGGGAACTCTGGGGCCAACGTCCTGACTTTC
J: TRBJ1-6; V: TRBV5-8; size: NA; D: TRBD1; CDR3: CASNDRVGSPLHF; DNA: TGTGCCAGCAATGACAGGGTTGGTTCACCCCTCCACTTT
J: TRBJ2-7; V: TRBV28; size: NA; D: TRBD2; CDR3: CASSFLSGRWYEQYF; DNA: TGTGCCAGCAGTTTCCTAAGCGGGAGGTGGTACGAGCAGTACTTC
J: TRBJ2-5; V: TRBV20-1; size: many; D: TRBD2; CDR3: CSARGSLGETQYF; DNA: TGCAGTGCTCGCGGGAGTCTTGGAGAGACCCAGTACTTC
J: TRBJ2-6; V: TRBV3-1; size: many; D: NA; CDR3: CASSPLTSNSGANVLTF; DNA: TGTGCCAGCAGCCCTTTGACATCCAATTCTGGGGCCAACGTCCTGACTTTC
J: TRBJ2-7; V: TRBV7-9; size: NA; D: NA; CDR3: CASSSGGGHEQYF; DNA: TGTGCCAGCAGCAGCGGTGGGGGCCACGAGCAGTACTTC
J: TRBJ2-1; V: TRBV12-3/TRBV12-4; size: many; D: TRBD2; CDR3: CASSSGTSDNEQFF; DNA: TGTGCCAGCAGTTCCGGGACTAGCGATAATGAGCAGTTCTTC
J: TRBJ2-7; V: TRBV3-1; size: many; D: NA; CDR3: CASSRGQSFYEQYF; DNA: TGTGCCAGCAGCCGAGGACAGAGCTTCTACGAGCAGTACTTC
J: TRBJ1-4; V: TRBV6-5; size: few; D: NA; CDR3: CASSYRVSEKLFF; DNA: TGTGCCAGCAGTTACAGGGTTAGCGAAAAACTGTTTTTT
J: TRBJ2-7; V: TRBV2; size: many; D: NA; CDR3: CASSESVWTSGEQYF; DNA: TGTGCCAGCAGTGAATCAGTCTGGACCTCTGGCGAGCAGTACTTC
J: TRBJ1-3; V: TRBV7-9; size: NA; D: TRBD1; CDR3: CASSSGTGEYTIYF; DNA: TGTGCCAGCAGCTCCGGGACAGGGGAATACACCATATATTTT
J: TRBJ2-7; V: TRBV3-1; size: NA; D: TRBD1; CDR3: CASSRGQTPTYEQYF; DNA: TGTGCCAGCAGCCGGGGACAGACCCCAACCTACGAGCAGTACTTC
J: TRBJ2-7; V: TRBV7-2; size: many; D: TRBD2; CDR3: CASSLLAGETYEQYF; DNA: TGTGCCAGCAGCTTACTAGCGGGAGAAACCTACGAGCAGTACTTC
J: TRBJ2-3; V: TRBV2; size: NA; D: TRBD2; CDR3: CASSEPLAGGTDTQYF; DNA: TGTGCCAGCAGTGAACCGCTGGCGGGAGGCACAGATACGCAGTATTTT
J: TRBJ1-6; V: TRBV7-2; size: few; D: NA; CDR3: CASSALRGSPLHF; DNA: TGTGCCAGCAGCGCACTCAGGGGTTCACCCCTCCACTTT
J: TRBJ2-2; V: TRBV5-4; size: NA; D: TRBD2; CDR3: CASSHLRASGNTGELFF; DNA: TGTGCCAGCAGCCACCTGCGGGCTAGCGGAAACACCGGGGAGCTGTTTTTT
J: TRBJ2-3; V: TRBV15; size: few; D: TRBD2; CDR3: CATSILAGGPDTQYF; DNA: TGTGCCACCAGCATCCTAGCGGGAGGGCCGGATACGCAGTATTTT
J: TRBJ1-2; V: TRBV11-2; size: many; D: NA; CDR3: CASSPVGTALEYGYTF; DNA: TGTGCCAGCAGCCCAGTCGGGACGGCGCTAGAGTATGGCTACACCTTC
J: TRBJ2-6; V: TRBV18; size: many; D: NA; CDR3: CASSPTVASGANVLTF; DNA: TGTGCCAGCTCACCCACAGTCGCCTCTGGGGCCAACGTCCTGACTTTC
J: TRBJ2-7; V: TRBV27; size: many; D: NA; CDR3: CASSLQGLGNEQYF; DNA: TGTGCCAGCAGTCTCCAGGGTTTGGGGAACGAGCAGTACTTC
J: TRBJ2-7; V: TRBV7-9; size: many; D: NA; CDR3: CASSLAQPKSYEQYF; DNA: TGTGCCAGCAGCTTAGCCCAGCCGAAGTCCTACGAGCAGTACTTC
J: TRBJ2-1; V: TRBV20-1; size: many; D: NA; CDR3: CSAIPIQGRYNEQFF; DNA: TGCAGTGCTATCCCCATCCAAGGACGCTACAATGAGCAGTTCTTC
J: TRBJ1-3; V: TRBV7-9; size: many; D: NA; CDR3: CARTGLPGNTIYF; DNA: TGTGCCAGAACAGGGCTCCCAGGAAACACCATATATTTT
J: TRBJ2-1; V: TRBV11-3; size: many; D: NA; CDR3: CASSPRGTLLTEQFF; DNA: TGTGCCAGCAGCCCCCGCGGGACTCTACTCACTGAGCAGTTCTTC
J: TRBJ2-3; V: TRBV7-2; size: few; D: NA; CDR3: CASSLRSNTQYF; DNA: TGTGCCAGCAGCTTAAGGTCAAATACGCAGTATTTT
J: TRBJ2-1; V: TRBV28; size: few; D: TRBD2; CDR3: CASSSGGLAGGGSYNEQFF; DNA: TGTGCCAGCAGTTCTGGTGGACTAGCGGGAGGTGGCTCCTACAATGAGCAGTTCTTC
J: TRBJ1-6; V: TRBV3-1; size: many; D: NA; CDR3: CASSPTGYTSPLHF; DNA: TGTGCCAGCAGCCCAACAGGTTATACTTCACCCCTCCACTTT
J: TRBJ2-4; V: TRBV27; size: NA; D: NA; CDR3: CASSFGPGTKNIQYF; DNA: TGTGCCAGCAGTTTTGGGCCCGGCACCAAAAACATTCAGTACTTC
J: TRBJ2-1; V: TRBV28; size: many; D: TRBD2; CDR3: CASTSPSGRTDEQFF; DNA: TGTGCCAGCACCTCGCCTAGCGGGAGGACTGATGAGCAGTTCTTC
J: TRBJ1-2; V: TRBV20-1; size: few; D: TRBD1; CDR3: CSANWDSRNPFYGYTF; DNA: TGCAGTGCTAATTGGGACAGCCGAAACCCATTCTATGGCTACACCTTC
J: TRBJ1-2; V: TRBV7-2; size: many; D: NA; CDR3: CASSQGSGEYGYTF; DNA: TGTGCCAGCAGCCAGGGGTCAGGGGAATATGGCTACACCTTC